What follows is one T cell receptor beta chain and its context. Its antigen is as yet unknown. CDR1 and CDR2 from the germline V gene are SGHAT and FQDESV (reference sequence). This CDR3 comprises 14 residues. V was cut by 8 bases and J by 5 bases, with 13 bases left in between. The data belong to a study of shared clonotypes between healthy human individuals. About the study: A donor's plate count was three for CD4 naive and three for CD4 memory; CD8 naive had two and CD8 memory one.

Only CD45RO-negative cells positively selected for CCR7 counted as naive CD8 cells, so terminally differentiated effector memory CD45RA+ cells were excluded. All donors were Caucasian adults living in Nashville, Tennessee. This table comes from immunoSEQ multiplex PCR, and its TCRdb copy is limited to in-frame clones, with some not included. The table includes roughly 2,000,000 clones, roughly 95% detected once. Notes on the study in general: Roughly 5% of naive CD4 clonotypes were shared across several donors. Clonotype sharing among donors, it was expected, would be affected by sequencing depth.

The sequenced material came from naive CD8+ T cells from PBMCs. The chain has TRBV11-1 and TRBJ1-6; D possibly corresponds to TRBD1 (6 bases). This clonotype was sampled from a man younger than 35 in good health. Some clones in this sample may be carry-over from other donors' samples. CDR3 in amino acids: CASEPGHDNSPLHF. CDR3 nucleotides: TGTGCCAGCGAGCCGGGACATGATAATTCACCCCTCCACTTT.